This T cell receptor beta chain appears in the sequencing data of a study of CD8 T cells in ankylosing spondylitis. Study-wide results and caveats: It appeared that ankylosing spondylitis blood was characterized by a TCR beta motif of several highly homologous variants. Disease-linked clones were reportedly significantly enriched in matched ankylosing spondylitis synovial fluid.

To note about this clonotype: Its target is not known.

TCRdb passed the 5' RACE reads through MiXCR, listing each CDR3 protein once. This repertoire shows 700,000 to 1,000,000 distinct CDR3 sequences, roughly 12% found once; its top ten account for about 0.49%. This clonotype originated in a male donor with ankylosing spondylitis. The sequencing input was blood, either unsorted or a sorted T cell fraction (not recorded which).

The CDR3 coding sequence is TGCGCCAGCAGCTTGATCAGGGACTTGGATTACGAGCAGTACTTC. This encodes CASSLIRDLDYEQYF. This sequence joins TRBV5-1 and TRBJ2-7, with D possibly TRBD2 on 6 matching bases. Germline-derived CDR1 and CDR2 are SGHRS and YFSETQ. Trimming took off 1 base at V and 4 bases at J, with 15 bases between the two ends. CDR3 length: 15 residues.